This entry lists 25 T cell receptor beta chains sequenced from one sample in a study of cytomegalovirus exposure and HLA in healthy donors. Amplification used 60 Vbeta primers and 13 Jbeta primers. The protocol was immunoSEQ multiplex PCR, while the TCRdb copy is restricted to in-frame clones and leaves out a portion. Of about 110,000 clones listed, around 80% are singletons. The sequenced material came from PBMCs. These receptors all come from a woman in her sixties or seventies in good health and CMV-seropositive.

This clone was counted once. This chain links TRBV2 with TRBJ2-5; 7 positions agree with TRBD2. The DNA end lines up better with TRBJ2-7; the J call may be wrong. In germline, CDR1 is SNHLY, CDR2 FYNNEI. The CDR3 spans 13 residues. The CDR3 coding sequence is TGTGCCAGCAGTGCAGGTCCGGGAGGCGAGCAGTACTTC. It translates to CASSAGPGGEQYF.

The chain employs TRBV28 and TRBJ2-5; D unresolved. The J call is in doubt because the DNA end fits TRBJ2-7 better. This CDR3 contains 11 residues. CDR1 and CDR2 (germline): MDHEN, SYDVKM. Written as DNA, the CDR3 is TGTGCCAGCAGTTTTGGTCTCGAGCAGTACTTC. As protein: CASSFGLEQYF.

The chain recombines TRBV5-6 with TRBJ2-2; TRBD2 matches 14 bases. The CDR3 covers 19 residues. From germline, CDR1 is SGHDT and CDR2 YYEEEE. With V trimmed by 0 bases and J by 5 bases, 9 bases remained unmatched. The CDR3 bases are TGTGCCAGCAGCTTGGCTGCGGGACTAGCGGGAGCGTATACCGGGGAGCTGTTTTTT. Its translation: CASSLAAGLAGAYTGELFF.

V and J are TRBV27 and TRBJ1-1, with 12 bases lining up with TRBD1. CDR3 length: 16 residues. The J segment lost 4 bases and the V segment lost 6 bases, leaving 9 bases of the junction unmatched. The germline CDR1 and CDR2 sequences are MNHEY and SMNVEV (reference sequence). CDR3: CASSNRDRGLGTEAFF. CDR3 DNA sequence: TGTGCCAGCAGCAACCGGGACAGGGGGCTCGGCACTGAAGCTTTCTTT.

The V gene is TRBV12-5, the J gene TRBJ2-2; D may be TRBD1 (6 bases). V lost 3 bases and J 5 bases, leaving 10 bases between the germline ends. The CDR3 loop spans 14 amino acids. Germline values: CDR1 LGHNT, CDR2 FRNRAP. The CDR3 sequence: CASGFPGQTGELFF. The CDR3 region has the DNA TGTGCTAGTGGTTTCCCCGGACAGACCGGGGAGCTGTTTTTT.

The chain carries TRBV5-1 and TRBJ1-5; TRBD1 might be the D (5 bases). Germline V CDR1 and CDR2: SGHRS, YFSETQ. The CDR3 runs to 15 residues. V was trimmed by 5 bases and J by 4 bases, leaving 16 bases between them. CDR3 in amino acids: CASRDWPGGNQPQHF. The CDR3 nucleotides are TGCGCCAGCAGGGACTGGCCCGGGGGAAATCAGCCCCAGCATTTT.

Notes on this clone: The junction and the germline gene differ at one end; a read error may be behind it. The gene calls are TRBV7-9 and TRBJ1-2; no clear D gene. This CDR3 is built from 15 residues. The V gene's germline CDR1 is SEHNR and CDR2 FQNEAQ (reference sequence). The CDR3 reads CSSSLATLVAYGYTF. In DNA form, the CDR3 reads TGTTCCAGCAGCTTAGCGACGTTGGTAGCTTATGGCTACACCTTC.

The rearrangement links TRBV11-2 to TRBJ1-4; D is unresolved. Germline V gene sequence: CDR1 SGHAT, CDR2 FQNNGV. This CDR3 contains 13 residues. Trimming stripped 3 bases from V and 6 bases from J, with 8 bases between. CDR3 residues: CASSFETDEKLFF. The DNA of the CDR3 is TGTGCCAGCAGCTTTGAAACAGATGAAAAACTGTTTTTT. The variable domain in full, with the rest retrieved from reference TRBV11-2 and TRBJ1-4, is EAGVAQSPRYKIIEKRQSVAFWCNPISGHATLYWYQQILGQGPKLLIQFQNNGVVDDSQLPKDRFSAERLKGVDSTLKIQPAKLEDSAVYLCASSFETDEKLFFGSGTQLSVL.

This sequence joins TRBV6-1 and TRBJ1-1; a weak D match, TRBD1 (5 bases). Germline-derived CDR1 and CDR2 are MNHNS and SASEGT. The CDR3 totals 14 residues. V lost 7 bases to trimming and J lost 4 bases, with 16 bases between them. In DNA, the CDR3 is TGTGCCAGCACTACTTGGGGGGTGGGCACTGAAGCTTTCTTT. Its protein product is CASTTWGVGTEAFF.

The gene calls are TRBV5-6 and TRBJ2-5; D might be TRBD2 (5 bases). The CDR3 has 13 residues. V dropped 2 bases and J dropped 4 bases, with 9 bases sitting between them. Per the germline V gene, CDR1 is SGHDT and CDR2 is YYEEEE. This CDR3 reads CASSFGGGETQYF. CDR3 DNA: TGTGCCAGCAGCTTCGGCGGAGGAGAGACCCAGTACTTC.

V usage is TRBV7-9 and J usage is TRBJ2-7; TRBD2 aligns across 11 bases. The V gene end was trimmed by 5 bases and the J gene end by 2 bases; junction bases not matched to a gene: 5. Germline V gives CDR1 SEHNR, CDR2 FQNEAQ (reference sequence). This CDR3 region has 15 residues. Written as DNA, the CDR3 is TGTGCCAGCAGCCGTGATAGCGGGAGGGCCTACGAGCAGTACTTC. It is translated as CASSRDSGRAYEQYF.

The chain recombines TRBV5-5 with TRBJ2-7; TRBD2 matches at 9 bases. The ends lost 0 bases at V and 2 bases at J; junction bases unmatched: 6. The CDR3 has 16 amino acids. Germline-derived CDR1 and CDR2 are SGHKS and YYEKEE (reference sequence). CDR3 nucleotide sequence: TGTGCCAGCAGCTTGGAGGCTAGCGGGGCGACCTACGAGCAGTACTTC. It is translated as CASSLEASGATYEQYF.

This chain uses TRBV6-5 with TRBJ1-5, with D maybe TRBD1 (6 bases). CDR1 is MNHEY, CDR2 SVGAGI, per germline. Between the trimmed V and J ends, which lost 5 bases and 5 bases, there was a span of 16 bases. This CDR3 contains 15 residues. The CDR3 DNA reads TGTGCCAGCAGTCCCACAGGGTATAGGGATCAGCCCCAGCATTTT. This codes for CASSPTGYRDQPQHF.

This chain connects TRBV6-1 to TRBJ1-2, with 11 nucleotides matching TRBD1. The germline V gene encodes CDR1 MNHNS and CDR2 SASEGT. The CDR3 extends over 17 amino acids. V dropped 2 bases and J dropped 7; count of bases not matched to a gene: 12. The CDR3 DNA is TGTGCCAGCAGTGAAAGGGACAGGGGGTGGGCCTTGAGTGGCTACACCTTC. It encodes CASSERDRGWALSGYTF.

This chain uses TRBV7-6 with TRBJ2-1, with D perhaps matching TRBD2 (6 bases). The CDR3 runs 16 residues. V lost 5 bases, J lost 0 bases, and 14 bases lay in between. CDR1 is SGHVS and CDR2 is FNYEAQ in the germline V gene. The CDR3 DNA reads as TGTGCCAGCAGCACGGGGAGGTACCCCTCCTACAATGAGCAGTTCTTC. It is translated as CASSTGRYPSYNEQFF.

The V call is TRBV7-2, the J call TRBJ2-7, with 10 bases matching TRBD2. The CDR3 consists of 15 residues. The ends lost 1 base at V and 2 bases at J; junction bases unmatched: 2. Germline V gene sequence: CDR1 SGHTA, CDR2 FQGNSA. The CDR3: CASSLELAGAYEQYF. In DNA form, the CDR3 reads TGTGCCAGCAGCTTAGAGCTAGCGGGAGCCTACGAGCAGTACTTC.

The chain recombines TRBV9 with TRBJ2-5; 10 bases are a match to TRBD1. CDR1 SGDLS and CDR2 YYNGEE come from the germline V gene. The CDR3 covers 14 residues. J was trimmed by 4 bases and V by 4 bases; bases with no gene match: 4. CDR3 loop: CASSPGTGAETQYF. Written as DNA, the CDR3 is TGTGCCAGCAGCCCCGGGACAGGGGCAGAGACCCAGTACTTC.

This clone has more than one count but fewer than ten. The DNA of the CDR3 is TGTGCCAGCAGTTACGGTCTAGCGGCCCCCTACGAGCAGTACTTC. Translating gives CASSYGLAAPYEQYF. The gene calls are TRBV6-5 and TRBJ2-7; the match to TRBD2 covers 7 bases. This CDR3 contains 15 residues. CDR1 and CDR2 (germline): MNHEY, SVGAGI. V dropped 2 bases and J dropped 2; count of bases not matched to a gene: 6.

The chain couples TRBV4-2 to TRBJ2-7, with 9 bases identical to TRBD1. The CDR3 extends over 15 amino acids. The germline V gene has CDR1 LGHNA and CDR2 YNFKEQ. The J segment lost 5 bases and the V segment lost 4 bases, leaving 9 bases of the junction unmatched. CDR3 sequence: CASSPFPGQGHEQYF. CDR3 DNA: TGTGCCAGCAGCCCTTTCCCGGGACAGGGCCACGAGCAGTACTTC.

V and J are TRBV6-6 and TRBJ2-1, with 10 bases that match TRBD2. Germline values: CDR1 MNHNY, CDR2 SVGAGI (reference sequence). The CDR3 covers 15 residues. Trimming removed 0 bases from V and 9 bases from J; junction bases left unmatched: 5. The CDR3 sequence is CASSYSASGRVEQFF. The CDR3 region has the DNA TGTGCCAGCAGTTACTCGGCTAGCGGGAGAGTTGAGCAGTTCTTC.

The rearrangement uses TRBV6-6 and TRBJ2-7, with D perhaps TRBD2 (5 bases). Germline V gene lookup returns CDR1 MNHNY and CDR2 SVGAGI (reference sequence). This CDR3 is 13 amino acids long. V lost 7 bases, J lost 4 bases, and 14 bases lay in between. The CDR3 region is CASTPGEGYEQYF. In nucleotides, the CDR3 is TGTGCCAGCACTCCAGGAGAGGGTTACGAGCAGTACTTC.

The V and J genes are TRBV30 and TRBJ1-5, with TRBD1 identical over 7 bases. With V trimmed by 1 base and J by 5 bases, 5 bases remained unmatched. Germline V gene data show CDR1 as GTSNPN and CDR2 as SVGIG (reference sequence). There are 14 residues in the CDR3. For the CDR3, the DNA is TGTGCCTGGAGTGCTAACAGGGGAGATCAGCCCCAGCATTTT. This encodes CAWSANRGDQPQHF.

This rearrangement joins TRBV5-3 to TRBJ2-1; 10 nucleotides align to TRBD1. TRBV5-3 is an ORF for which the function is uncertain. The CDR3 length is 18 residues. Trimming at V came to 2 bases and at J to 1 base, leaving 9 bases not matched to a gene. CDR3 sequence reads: CARSLLDRGPDSYNEQFF. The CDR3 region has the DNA TGTGCCAGAAGCTTACTCGACAGGGGGCCCGATTCCTACAATGAGCAGTTCTTC.

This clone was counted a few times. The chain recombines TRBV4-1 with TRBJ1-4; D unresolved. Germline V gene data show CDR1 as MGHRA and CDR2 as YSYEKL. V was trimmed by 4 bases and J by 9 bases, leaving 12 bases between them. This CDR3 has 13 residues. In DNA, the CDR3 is TGCGCCAGCAGCCTCCTAATACCGAAAAAACTGTTTTTT. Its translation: CASSLLIPKKLFF.

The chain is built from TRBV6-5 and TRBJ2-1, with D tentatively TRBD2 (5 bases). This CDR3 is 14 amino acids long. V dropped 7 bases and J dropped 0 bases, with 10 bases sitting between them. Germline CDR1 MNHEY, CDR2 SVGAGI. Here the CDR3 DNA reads TGTGCCAGCACGCGAGGGAGCTCCTACAATGAGCAGTTCTTC. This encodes CASTRGSSYNEQFF.